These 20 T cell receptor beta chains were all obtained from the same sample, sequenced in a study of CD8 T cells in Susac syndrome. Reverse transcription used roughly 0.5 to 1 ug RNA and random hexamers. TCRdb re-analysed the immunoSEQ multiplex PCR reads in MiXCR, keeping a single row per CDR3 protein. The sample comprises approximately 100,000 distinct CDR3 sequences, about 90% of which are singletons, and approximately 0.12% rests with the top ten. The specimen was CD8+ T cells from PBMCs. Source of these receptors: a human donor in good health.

Here the CDR3 reads CASSHGQGVGYTF. CDR3 in DNA: TGTGCCAGCAGTCACGGACAGGGGGTTGGCTACACCTTC. The chain employs TRBV27 and TRBJ1-2, with 10 nucleotides matching TRBD1. The ends lost 5 bases at V and 7 bases at J; junction bases unmatched: 4. Germline V gene data show CDR1 as MNHEY and CDR2 as SMNVEV (reference sequence). The CDR3 covers 13 residues.

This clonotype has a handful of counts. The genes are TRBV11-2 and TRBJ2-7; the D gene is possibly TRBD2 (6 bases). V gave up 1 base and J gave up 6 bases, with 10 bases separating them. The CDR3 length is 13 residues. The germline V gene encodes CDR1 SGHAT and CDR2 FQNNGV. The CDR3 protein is CASSLAGVGEQYF. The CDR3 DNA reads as TGTGCCAGCAGCTTAGCGGGAGTCGGCGAGCAGTACTTC. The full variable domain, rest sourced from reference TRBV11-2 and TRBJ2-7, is EAGVAQSPRYKIIEKRQSVAFWCNPISGHATLYWYQQILGQGPKLLIQFQNNGVVDDSQLPKDRFSAERLKGVDSTLKIQPAKLEDSAVYLCASSLAGVGEQYFGPGTRLTVT.

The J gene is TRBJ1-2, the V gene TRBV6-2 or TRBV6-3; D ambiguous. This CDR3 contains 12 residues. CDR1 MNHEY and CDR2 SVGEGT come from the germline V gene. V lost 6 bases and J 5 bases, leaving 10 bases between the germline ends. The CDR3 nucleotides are TGTGCCAGCAGCCGGAATCTGTATGGCTACACCTTC. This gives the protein CASSRNLYGYTF.

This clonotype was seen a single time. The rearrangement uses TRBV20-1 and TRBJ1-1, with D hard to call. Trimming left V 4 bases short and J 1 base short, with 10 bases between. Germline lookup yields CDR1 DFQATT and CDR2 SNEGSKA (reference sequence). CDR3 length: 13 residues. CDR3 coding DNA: TGCAGTGCTATCTCGCGTGGGAACACTGAAGCTTTCTTT. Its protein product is CSAISRGNTEAFF.

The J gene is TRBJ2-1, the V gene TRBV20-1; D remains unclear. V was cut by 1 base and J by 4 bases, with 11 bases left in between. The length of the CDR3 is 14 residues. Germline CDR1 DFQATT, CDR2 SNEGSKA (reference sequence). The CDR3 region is CSARARSVYNEQFF. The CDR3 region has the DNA TGCAGTGCTAGAGCCAGGAGCGTATACAATGAGCAGTTCTTC.

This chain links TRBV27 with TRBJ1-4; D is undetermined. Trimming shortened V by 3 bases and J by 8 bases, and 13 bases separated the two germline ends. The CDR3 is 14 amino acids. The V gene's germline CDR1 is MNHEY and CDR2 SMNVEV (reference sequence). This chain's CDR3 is CASSFYESGEKLFF. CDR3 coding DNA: TGTGCCAGCAGTTTCTATGAATCCGGAGAAAAACTGTTTTTT.

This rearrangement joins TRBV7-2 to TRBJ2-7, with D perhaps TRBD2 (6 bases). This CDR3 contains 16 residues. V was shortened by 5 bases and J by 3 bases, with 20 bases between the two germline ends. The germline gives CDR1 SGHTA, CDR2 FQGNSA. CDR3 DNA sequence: TGTGCCAGCAGCGAAGGTTGGCAAGGCGGGGTCTACGAGCAGTACTTC. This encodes CASSEGWQGGVYEQYF.

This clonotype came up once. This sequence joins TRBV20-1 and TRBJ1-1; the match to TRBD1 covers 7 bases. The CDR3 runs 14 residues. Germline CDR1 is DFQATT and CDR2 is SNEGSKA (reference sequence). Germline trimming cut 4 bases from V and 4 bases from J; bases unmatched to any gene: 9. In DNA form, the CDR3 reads TGCAGTGCTAAGCAGACTTCAGGGGGCACTGAAGCTTTCTTT. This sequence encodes CSAKQTSGGTEAFF.

CDR3 protein: CASSLDSASGNTIYF. The CDR3 DNA follows: TGCGCCAGCAGCTTGGACAGCGCTTCTGGAAACACCATATATTTT. This sequence joins TRBV5-1 and TRBJ1-3, with no clear D. Trimming removed 0 bases at V and 1 base at J, with 8 bases between. The CDR3 covers 15 residues. Germline lookup yields CDR1 SGHRS and CDR2 YFSETQ.

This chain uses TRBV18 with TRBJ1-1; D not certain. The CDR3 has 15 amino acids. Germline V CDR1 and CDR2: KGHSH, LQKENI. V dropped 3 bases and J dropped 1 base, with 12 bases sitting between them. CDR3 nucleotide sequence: TGTGCCAGCTCACCTCCTCTTGGCGGGAACACTGAAGCTTTCTTT. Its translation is CASSPPLGGNTEAFF.

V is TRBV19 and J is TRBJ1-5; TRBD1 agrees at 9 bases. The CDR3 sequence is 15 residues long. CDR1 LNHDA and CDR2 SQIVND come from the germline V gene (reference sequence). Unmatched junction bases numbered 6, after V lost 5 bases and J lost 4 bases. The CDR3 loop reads CASSETGGRNQPQHF. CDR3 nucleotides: TGTGCCAGTAGTGAAACAGGGGGCAGAAATCAGCCCCAGCATTTT.

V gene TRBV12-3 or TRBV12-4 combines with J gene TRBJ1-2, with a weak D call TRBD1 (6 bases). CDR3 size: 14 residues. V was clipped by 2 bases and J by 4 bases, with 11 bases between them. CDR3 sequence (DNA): TGTGCCAGCAGTTTATTGGGACAAGCCTATGGCTACACCTTC. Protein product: CASSLLGQAYGYTF.

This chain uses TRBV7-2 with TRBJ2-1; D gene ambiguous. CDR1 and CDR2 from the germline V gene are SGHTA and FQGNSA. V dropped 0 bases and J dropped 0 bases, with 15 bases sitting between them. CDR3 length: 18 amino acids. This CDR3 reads CASSLAPRRVPSYNEQFF. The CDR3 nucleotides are TGTGCCAGCAGCTTAGCCCCAAGACGAGTCCCCTCCTACAATGAGCAGTTCTTC.

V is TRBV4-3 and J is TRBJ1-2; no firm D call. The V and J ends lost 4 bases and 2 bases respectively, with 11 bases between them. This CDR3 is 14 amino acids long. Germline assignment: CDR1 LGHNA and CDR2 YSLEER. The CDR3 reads CASSPLMGNYGYTF. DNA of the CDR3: TGCGCCAGCAGCCCCCTGATGGGGAACTATGGCTACACCTTC.

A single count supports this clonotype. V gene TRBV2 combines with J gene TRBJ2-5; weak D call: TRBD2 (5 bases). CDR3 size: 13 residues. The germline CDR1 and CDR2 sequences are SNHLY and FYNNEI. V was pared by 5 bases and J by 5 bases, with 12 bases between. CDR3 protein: CASSSPWEETQYF. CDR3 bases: TGTGCCAGCAGTTCCCCTTGGGAGGAGACCCAGTACTTC.

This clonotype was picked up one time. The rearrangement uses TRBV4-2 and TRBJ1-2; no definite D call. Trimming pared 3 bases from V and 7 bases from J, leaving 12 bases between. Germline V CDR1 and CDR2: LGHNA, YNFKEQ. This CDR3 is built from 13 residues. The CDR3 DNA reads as TGTGCCAGCAGCCAGGGTGATTTTGGTGGCTACACCTTC. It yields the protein CASSQGDFGGYTF.

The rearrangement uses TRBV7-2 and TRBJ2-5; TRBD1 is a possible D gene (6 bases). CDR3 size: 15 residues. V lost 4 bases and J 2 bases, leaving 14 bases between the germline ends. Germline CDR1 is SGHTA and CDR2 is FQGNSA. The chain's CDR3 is CASSSQTGRQETQYF. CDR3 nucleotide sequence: TGTGCCAGCAGCTCCCAGACAGGTAGACAAGAGACCCAGTACTTC.

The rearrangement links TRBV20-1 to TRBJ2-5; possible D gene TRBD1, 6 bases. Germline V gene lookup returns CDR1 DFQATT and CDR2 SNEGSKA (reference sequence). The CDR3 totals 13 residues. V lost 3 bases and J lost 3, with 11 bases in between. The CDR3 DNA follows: TGCAGTGCTAGTTACCCAGGGGAAGAGACCCAGTACTTC. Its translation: CSASYPGEETQYF.

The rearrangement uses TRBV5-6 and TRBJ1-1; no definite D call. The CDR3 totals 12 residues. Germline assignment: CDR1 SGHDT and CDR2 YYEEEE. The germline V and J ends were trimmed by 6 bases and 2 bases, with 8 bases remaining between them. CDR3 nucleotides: TGTGCCAGCACCCTAGGAAACACTGAAGCTTTCTTT. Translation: CASTLGNTEAFF. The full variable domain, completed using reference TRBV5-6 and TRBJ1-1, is DAGVTQSPTHLIKTRGQQVTLRCSPKSGHDTVSWYQQALGQGPQFIFQYYEEEERQRGNFPDRFSGHQFPNYSSELNVNALLLGDSALYLCASTLGNTEAFFGQGTRLTVV.

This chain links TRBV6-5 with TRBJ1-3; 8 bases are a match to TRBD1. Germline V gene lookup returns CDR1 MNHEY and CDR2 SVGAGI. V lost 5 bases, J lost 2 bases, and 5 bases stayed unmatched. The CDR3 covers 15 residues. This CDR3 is CASSKSTGAGNTIYF. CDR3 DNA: TGTGCCAGCAGTAAGTCGACAGGGGCTGGAAACACCATATATTTT.